This TCR beta chain came from a study of early T cells in non-severe SARS-CoV-2 infection. As for the study in general: Chains were unpaired, as sequencing was done on bulk RNA from unsorted whole blood.

Points on this clonotype: As yet, its antigen is unknown.

CDR1 and CDR2 (germline): MDHEN, SYDVKM. The CDR3 spans 16 residues. With V trimmed by 3 bases and J by 8 bases, 12 bases remained unmatched. Separate cDNA molecules each had unique molecular identifiers attached to them. TCRdb analysed the 5' RACE reads with MiXCR anew, one entry per CDR3 protein. The data show roughly 100,000 distinct CDR3 sequences, around 12% seen once. Whole-study results and caveats: VDJdb matching favored anti-spike CD8 responses, missing private and CD4 specificities.

The sequence was collected from an adult who was a healthcare worker with PCR-confirmed SARS-CoV-2 infection or an uninfected control (not recorded which). The rearrangement links TRBV28 to TRBJ1-4, with 7 bases lining up with TRBD1. The sample was whole blood, taken at baseline. Written as DNA, the CDR3 is TGTGCCAGCAGTTTGGTGGTCAGGGGGGGCGGCGAAAAACTGTTTTTT. This encodes CASSLVVRGGGEKLFF.